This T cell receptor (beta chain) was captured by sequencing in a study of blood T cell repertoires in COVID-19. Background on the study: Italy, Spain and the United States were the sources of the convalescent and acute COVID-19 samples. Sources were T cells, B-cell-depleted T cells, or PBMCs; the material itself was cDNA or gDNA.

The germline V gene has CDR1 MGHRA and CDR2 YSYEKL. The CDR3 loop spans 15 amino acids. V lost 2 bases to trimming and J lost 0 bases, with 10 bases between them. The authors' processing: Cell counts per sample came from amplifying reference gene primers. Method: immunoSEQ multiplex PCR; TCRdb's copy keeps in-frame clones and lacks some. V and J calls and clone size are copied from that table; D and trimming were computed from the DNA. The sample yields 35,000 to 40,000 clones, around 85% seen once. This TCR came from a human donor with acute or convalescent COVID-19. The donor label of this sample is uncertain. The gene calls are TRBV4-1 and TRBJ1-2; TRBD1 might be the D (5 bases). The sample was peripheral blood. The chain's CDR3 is CASSQQDTANYGYTF. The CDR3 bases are TGCGCCAGCAGCCAACAGGACACAGCTAACTATGGCTACACCTTC.